This TCR beta chain was found in a study of blood T cell repertoires in COVID-19. In the study overall: Acute and convalescent COVID-19 samples came from the United States, Italy and Spain.

Enrollees, about 18 to 100 years old, lived in around 23 US areas. Assignment of participants to cohorts was predicated upon participant-reported clinical history. Among Cohort 3 donors, those recovered had two negative PCRs, clearance, or symptom resolution. Using immunoSEQ multiplex PCR, the repertoire was profiled, and TCRdb retains in-frame clones only, with some absent. The repertoire has about 400,000 clones, nearly 90% of them found once; the top ten carry 1.5% to 2%. The CDR3 totals 16 residues. The V and J ends lost 0 bases and 5 bases, in that order; junction bases with no gene match: 9. Germline CDR1 and CDR2: MGHRA and YSYEKL.

This sequence was found in a woman under 40 who had recovered from COVID-19. The chain is built from TRBV4-1 and TRBJ2-7; 8 nucleotides line up with TRBD2. What was sequenced was PBMCs or T cells enriched from blood (not recorded which). This CDR3 is CASSQDGSGRMDEQYF. The CDR3 DNA reads as TGCGCCAGCAGCCAAGATGGGAGCGGGAGAATGGACGAGCAGTACTTC.